This TCR beta chain is from a study of shared clonotypes between healthy human individuals. Recent vaccinations or acute infections were absent in the healthy HIV-negative adult donors. A CD45RA+ naive subset and a CD45RA-negative memory subset were split from CD4+ cells. The CDR3 loop spans 12 amino acids. Germline V gene lookup returns CDR1 SQVTM and CDR2 ANQGSEA. Trimming at V came to 4 bases and at J to 3 bases, leaving 1 base not matched to a gene. Libraries were prepared by immunoSEQ multiplex PCR; TCRdb keeps only in-frame clonotypes and omits some of them. The data hold 2 million to 2.5 million clones, with roughly 95% observed a single time.

The sequenced material came from naive CD4+ T cells sorted from blood. Subset indicated: CD45RA+ positively selected. This sequence originates from a man aged 18 to 30 in good health. The rearrangement links TRBV29-1 to TRBJ1-1; TRBD1 matches 8 bases. CDR3 sequence reads: CSVATGDTEAFF. The DNA for the CDR3 is TGCAGCGTTGCGACAGGGGACACTGAAGCTTTCTTT.